The 21 T cell receptor beta chains listed next were all sequenced from one sample in a study of blood T cell repertoires in COVID-19. Using immunoSEQ multiplex PCR, the repertoire was profiled, and TCRdb retains in-frame clones only, with some absent. The table records 200,000 to 300,000 clones, approximately 88% of them present only once. The sequencing sample was made of PBMCs or T cells enriched from blood (not recorded which). These receptors were collected from a woman aged 40 to 55 with acute COVID-19.

For this clone: Distinct nucleotide sequences in the sample also encode this CDR3. V gene TRBV11-2 combines with J gene TRBJ2-1; D is ambiguous. Trimming took 1 base from V and 0 from J, leaving 4 bases between them. Per germline, CDR1 SGHAT and CDR2 FQNNGV. The CDR3 length is 14 residues. CDR3 sequence (DNA): TGTGCCAGCAGCTTAGCGGGCTCCTACAATGAGCAGTTCTTC. Translation: CASSLAGSYNEQFF.

This clone showed up just once. The chain is built from TRBV2 and TRBJ2-5, with 7 bases fitting TRBD2. V trimming: 2 bases; J trimming: 1 base; junction bases outside the gene matches: 1. There are 14 residues in the CDR3. Germline V gene sequence: CDR1 SNHLY, CDR2 FYNNEI. The CDR3 nucleotides read TGTGCCAGCAGTGAATGGGGGGGCCAAGAGACCCAGTACTTC. It is translated as CASSEWGGQETQYF.

The chain recombines TRBV5-1 with TRBJ1-4; tentative D call: TRBD1 (5 bases). Germline V CDR1 and CDR2: SGHRS, YFSETQ. The length of the CDR3 is 16 residues. V shed 0 bases and J shed 0 bases, with 9 bases lying between them. CDR3 sequence (DNA): TGCGCCAGCAGCTTGGGACAGACTTCAACTAATGAAAAACTGTTTTTT. Its protein is CASSLGQTSTNEKLFF. The whole variable domain, remainder taken from reference TRBV5-1 and TRBJ1-4, is KAGVTQTPRYLIKTRGQQVTLSCSPISGHRSVSWYQQTPGQGLQFLFEYFSETQRNKGNFPGRFSGRQFSNSRSEMNVSTLELGDSALYLCASSLGQTSTNEKLFFGSGTQLSVL.

V and J are TRBV19 and TRBJ2-2; tentative D call: TRBD1 (6 bases). The CDR3 sequence is 16 residues long. The V gene's germline CDR1 is LNHDA and CDR2 SQIVND (reference sequence). Trimming cost V 9 bases and J 3 bases, with 20 bases left between them. CDR3 sequence (DNA): TGTGCCAGCAGACCTCAGGGGTCGCCCCACACCGGGGAGCTGTTTTTT. This sequence encodes CASRPQGSPHTGELFF. Using reference TRBV19 and TRBJ2-2 for the parts outside the CDR3, the full variable domain is DGGITQSPKYLFRKEGQNVTLSCEQNLNHDAMYWYRQDPGQGLRLIYYSQIVNDFQKGDIAEGYSVSREKKESFPLTVTSAQKNPTAFYLCASRPQGSPHTGELFFGEGSRLTVL.

This clone showed up just once. The genes are TRBV12-3 or TRBV12-4 and TRBJ2-2; D uncertain. The CDR3 runs 13 residues. Between the trimmed V and J ends, which lost 2 bases and 3 bases, there was a span of 4 bases. CDR3 in DNA: TGTGCCAGCAGTTTATATCACACCGGGGAGCTGTTTTTT. Protein product: CASSLYHTGELFF.

The chain employs TRBV19 and TRBJ1-1; D is possibly TRBD1 (6 bases). The CDR3 has 14 amino acids. Germline CDR1 and CDR2: LNHDA and SQIVND (reference sequence). V was clipped by 6 bases and J by 6 bases, with 17 bases between them. CDR3 DNA sequence: TGTGCCAGTAGGACAGGAGCCGGACTGCCTGAAGCTTTCTTT. Its translation: CASRTGAGLPEAFF.

This chain joins TRBV5-6 and TRBJ1-1; TRBD1 matches at 8 bases. In germline, CDR1 is SGHDT, CDR2 YYEEEE. The CDR3 extends over 13 amino acids. V was clipped by 4 bases and J by 10 bases; unmatched bases: 9. The CDR3 loop is CASSRTGRVGAFF. In nucleotides, the CDR3 is TGTGCCAGCAGCCGGACAGGGAGGGTGGGAGCTTTCTTT.

The CDR3: CASSTQIGGGVNTEAFF. Here the CDR3 DNA reads TGTGCCAGCAGCACACAGATTGGGGGAGGTGTGAACACTGAAGCTTTCTTT. The chain carries TRBV21-1 and TRBJ1-1. TRBV21-1 is classified as a pseudogene. The CDR3 has 17 amino acids.

This chain links TRBV5-1 with TRBJ2-1; TRBD2 matches at 13 bases. The germline CDR1 and CDR2 sequences are SGHRS and YFSETQ. J gave up 13 bases and V 5 bases, and 18 bases lay outside the gene matches. The CDR3 extends over 17 amino acids. The DNA for the CDR3 is TGCGCCAGCAGGGAAAGGACTGCCGGACTAGCGGGGGAATCTCAGTTCTTC. Amino acids: CASRERTAGLAGESQFF. Combining the CDR3 with reference TRBV5-1 and TRBJ2-1 gives the whole variable domain KAGVTQTPRYLIKTRGQQVTLSCSPISGHRSVSWYQQTPGQGLQFLFEYFSETQRNKGNFPGRFSGRQFSNSRSEMNVSTLELGDSALYLCASRERTAGLAGESQFFGPGTRLTVL.

The chain uses TRBV5-1 and TRBJ1-6; 7 bases are a match to TRBD1. The CDR3 has 15 amino acids. Germline trimming cut 0 bases from V and 4 bases from J; bases unmatched to any gene: 1. In germline, CDR1 is SGHRS, CDR2 YFSETQ. Here the CDR3 DNA reads TGCGCCAGCAGCTTGGGGGACAGTTATAATTCACCCCTCCACTTT. This gives the protein CASSLGDSYNSPLHF.

The chain has TRBV20-1 and TRBJ2-1; tentatively, D is TRBD2 (7 bases). Germline CDR1 and CDR2: DFQATT and SNEGSKA (reference sequence). The CDR3 totals 14 residues. Trimming pared 3 bases from V and 2 bases from J, leaving 11 bases between. CDR3 nucleotides: TGCAGTGCTAGTTGGGGGGGCCCCTACAATGAGCAGTTCTTC. Its translation: CSASWGGPYNEQFF.

Regarding this clone: Germline and junction disagree at one end, which may indicate a read error. The chain employs TRBV5-5 and TRBJ2-7; the D gene is possibly TRBD2 (6 bases). CDR3 size: 13 residues. Looked up from germline, CDR1 is SGHKS and CDR2 is YYEKEE (reference sequence). CDR3 sequence: CASTSSDLPGLHF. The CDR3 DNA reads as TGTGCCAGCACCTCTTCGGACTTACCGGGACTCCACTTC.

The V gene is TRBV27, the J gene TRBJ1-3; no reliable D call. This CDR3 comprises 13 residues. Deletions cut 5 bases from V and 4 bases from J, with 9 bases between. Germline loops: CDR1 MNHEY, CDR2 SMNVEV (reference sequence). Here the CDR3 reads CASSPEQGNTIYF. The CDR3 coding sequence is TGTGCCAGCAGTCCCGAACAGGGAAACACCATATATTTT.

This chain joins TRBV5-3 and TRBJ2-7, with 7 bases aligning to TRBD1. TRBV5-3 qualifies as an ORF whose function is uncertain. V trimming: 4 bases; J trimming: 1 base; junction bases outside the gene matches: 11. This CDR3 is built from 16 residues. The CDR3 loop reads CARSIRGTVGSYEQYF. CDR3 nucleotide sequence: TGTGCCAGAAGCATACGAGGGACAGTGGGTTCCTACGAGCAGTACTTC.

The chain is built from TRBV5-5 and TRBJ1-2, with unresolved D. Germline V gene lookup returns CDR1 SGHKS and CDR2 YYEKEE (reference sequence). Between the trimmed V and J ends, which lost 1 base and 8 bases, there was a span of 15 bases. This CDR3 has 14 amino acids. CDR3 nucleotide sequence: TGTGCCAGCAGCTTGAGTCAAGCAAGGGAGGGCTACACCTTC. Protein: CASSLSQAREGYTF.

The rearrangement uses TRBV4-3 and TRBJ2-4; D is possibly TRBD2 (5 bases). The CDR3 has 20 residues. V was cut by 0 bases and J by 0 bases, with 21 bases left in between. Germline V gene data show CDR1 as LGHNA and CDR2 as YSLEER. CDR3 coding DNA: TGCGCCAGCAGCCAAGATTTTCGGGAAAAGGTTCTTTTAGCCAAAAACATTCAGTACTTC. Its protein product is CASSQDFREKVLLAKNIQYF.

The genes are TRBV3-1 (or the pseudogene TRBV3-2) and TRBJ2-1; D unclear. The CDR3 totals 13 residues. Trimming took 1 base from V and 5 from J, leaving 6 bases between them. CDR1 is LGHDT and CDR2 is YNNKEL in the germline V gene (reference sequence). CDR3 region: CASSQGANNEQFF. CDR3 DNA sequence: TGTGCCAGCAGCCAAGGGGCTAACAATGAGCAGTTCTTC.

The rearrangement uses TRBV19 and TRBJ1-5; D unclear. The CDR3 loop spans 17 amino acids. Trimming took 4 bases from V and 2 from J, leaving 18 bases between them. Germline CDR1 LNHDA, CDR2 SQIVND (reference sequence). The CDR3 DNA reads TGTGCCAGTAGTAACGGGGTCCTCCATTTCGGCAATCAGCCCCAGCATTTT. Residues: CASSNGVLHFGNQPQHF.

V gene TRBV3-1 (or the pseudogene TRBV3-2) combines with J gene TRBJ1-5; 8 positions match TRBD1. This CDR3 is built from 17 residues. V lost 0 bases and J lost 1; bases outside the gene matches: 5. Germline CDR1 reads LGHDT; CDR2 reads YNNKEL (reference sequence). CDR3 bases: TGTGCCAGCAGCCAAGATCAGGGGGCGCGAAGCAATCAGCCCCAGCATTTT. It is translated as CASSQDQGARSNQPQHF.

The chain is built from TRBV3-1 (or the pseudogene TRBV3-2) and TRBJ1-5; 9 nucleotides match TRBD1. The CDR3 loop spans 14 amino acids. Germline V gene lookup returns CDR1 LGHDT and CDR2 YNNKEL (reference sequence). The junction had 3 bases not matched to a gene; V was cut back by 2 bases and J by 7 bases. The DNA of the CDR3 is TGTGCCAGCAGCCAACGGACAGGGGACCAGCCCCAGCATTTT. Amino acids: CASSQRTGDQPQHF.

J is TRBJ1-4 and V is TRBV7-2; 9 bases are shared with TRBD1. The CDR3 runs 14 residues. The J segment lost 7 bases and the V segment lost 1 base, leaving 1 base of the junction unmatched. The V gene's germline CDR1 is SGHTA and CDR2 FQGNSA. CDR3 coding DNA: TGTGCCAGCAGCTTAGACAGGGGGCTTGAAAAACTGTTTTTT. Its protein product is CASSLDRGLEKLFF.